What follows are 2 T cell receptor beta chains derived from one specimen sequenced in a study of cytomegalovirus exposure and HLA in healthy donors. The primer mix had 60 Vbeta and 13 Jbeta primers. Sequenced by immunoSEQ multiplex PCR; TCRdb stores in-frame clones only, minus some. The data contain about 170,000 clones, approximately 78% of them singletons. The sequenced material came from PBMCs. These receptors were collected from a human donor in good health.

The chain combines TRBV6-5 with TRBJ1-1, with D possibly matching TRBD1 (5 bases). The germline V gene has CDR1 MNHEY and CDR2 SVGAGI. V was shortened by 4 bases and J by 1 base, with 7 bases between the two germline ends. This CDR3 region has 13 residues. The CDR3 is CASSSQGNTEAFF. DNA for the CDR3: TGTGCCAGCAGTTCCCAGGGGAACACTGAAGCTTTCTTT.

V is TRBV5-4 and J is TRBJ1-2; TRBD1 agrees at 7 bases. The CDR3 sequence is 14 residues long. CDR1 SGHNT and CDR2 YYREEE come from the germline V gene (reference sequence). After removal of 5 bases from V and 3 bases from J, the junction contained 7 bases not matched to a gene. CDR3 bases: TGTGCCAGCAGGGCGACAGGGTCATACTATGGCTACACCTTC. As protein: CASRATGSYYGYTF.